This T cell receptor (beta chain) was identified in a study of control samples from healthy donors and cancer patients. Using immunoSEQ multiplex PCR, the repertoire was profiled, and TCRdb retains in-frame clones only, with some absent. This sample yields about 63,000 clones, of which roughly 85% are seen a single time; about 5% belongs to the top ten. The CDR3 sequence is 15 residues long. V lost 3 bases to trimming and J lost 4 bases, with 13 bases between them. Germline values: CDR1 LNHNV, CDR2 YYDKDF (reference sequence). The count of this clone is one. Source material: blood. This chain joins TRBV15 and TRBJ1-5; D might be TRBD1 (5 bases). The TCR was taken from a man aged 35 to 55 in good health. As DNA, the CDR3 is TGTGCCACCAGCAGCAGGGTGGGGGGGAATCAGCCCCAGCATTTT. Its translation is CATSSRVGGNQPQHF.